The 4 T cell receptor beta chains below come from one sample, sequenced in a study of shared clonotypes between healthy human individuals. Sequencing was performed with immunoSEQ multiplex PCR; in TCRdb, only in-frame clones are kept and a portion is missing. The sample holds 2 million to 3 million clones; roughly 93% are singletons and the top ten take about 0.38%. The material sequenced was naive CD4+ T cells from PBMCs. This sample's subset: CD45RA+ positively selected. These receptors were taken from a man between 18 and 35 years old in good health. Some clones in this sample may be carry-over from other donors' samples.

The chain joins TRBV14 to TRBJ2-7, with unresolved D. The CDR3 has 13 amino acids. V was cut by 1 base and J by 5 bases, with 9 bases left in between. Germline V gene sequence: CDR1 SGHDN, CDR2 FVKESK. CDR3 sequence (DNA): TGTGCCAGCAGCCAAGTCTACTCAAACGAGCAGTACTTC. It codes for CASSQVYSNEQYF.

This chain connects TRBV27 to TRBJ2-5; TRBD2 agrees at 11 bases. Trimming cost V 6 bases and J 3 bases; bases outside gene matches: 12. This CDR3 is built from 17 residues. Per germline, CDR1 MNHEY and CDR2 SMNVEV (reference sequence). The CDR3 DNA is TGTGCCAGCAGAATTACCCCCGGGACTAGCGGAAAAGAGACCCAGTACTTC. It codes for CASRITPGTSGKETQYF.

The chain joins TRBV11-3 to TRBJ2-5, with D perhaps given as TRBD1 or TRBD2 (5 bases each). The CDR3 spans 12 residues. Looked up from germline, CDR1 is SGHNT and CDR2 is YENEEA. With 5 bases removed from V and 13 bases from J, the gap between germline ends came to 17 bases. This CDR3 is CASSPRDGAMYF. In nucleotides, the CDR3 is TGTGCCAGCAGCCCAAGGGACGGGGCCATGTACTTC.

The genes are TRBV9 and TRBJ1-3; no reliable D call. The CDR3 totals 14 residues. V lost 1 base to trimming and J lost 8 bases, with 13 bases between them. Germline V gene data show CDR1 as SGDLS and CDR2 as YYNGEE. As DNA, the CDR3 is TGTGCCAGCAGCGTATTGTCAGGCACGGACACCATATATTTT. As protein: CASSVLSGTDTIYF.